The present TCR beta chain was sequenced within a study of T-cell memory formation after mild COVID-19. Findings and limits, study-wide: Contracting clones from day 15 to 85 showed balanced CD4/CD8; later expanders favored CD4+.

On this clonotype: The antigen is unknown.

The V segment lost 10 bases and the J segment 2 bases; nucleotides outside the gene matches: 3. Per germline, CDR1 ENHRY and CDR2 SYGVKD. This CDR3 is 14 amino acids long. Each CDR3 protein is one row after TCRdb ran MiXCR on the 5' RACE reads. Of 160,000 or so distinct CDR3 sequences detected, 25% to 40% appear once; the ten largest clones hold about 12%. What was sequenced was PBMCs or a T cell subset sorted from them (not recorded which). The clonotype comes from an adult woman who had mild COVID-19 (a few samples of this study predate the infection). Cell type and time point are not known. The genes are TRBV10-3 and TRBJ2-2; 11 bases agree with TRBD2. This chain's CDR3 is CATGLAVNTGELFF. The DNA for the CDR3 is TGTGCCACGGGACTAGCGGTCAACACCGGGGAGCTGTTTTTT.